The text below deals with one TCR beta chain. Here immunoSEQ multiplex PCR was the method, and the copy in TCRdb shows in-frame clones only, minus some. The sample consists of about 200,000 clones, 70% to 90% of them appearing once. The ends lost 5 bases at V and 6 bases at J; junction bases unmatched: 11. This CDR3 comprises 16 residues. Looked up from germline, CDR1 is MDHEN and CDR2 is SYDVKM. The data are from a study of blood T cell repertoires in COVID-19. The chain is built from TRBV28 and TRBJ2-3; TRBD2 matches 10 bases. This clonotype originated in a man in his forties with active or convalescent COVID-19. Sequenced input: peripheral blood. The CDR3 here is CASSEQLAGKGDTQYF. The CDR3 DNA reads as TGTGCCAGCAGTGAACAACTAGCGGGGAAAGGGGATACGCAGTATTTT.